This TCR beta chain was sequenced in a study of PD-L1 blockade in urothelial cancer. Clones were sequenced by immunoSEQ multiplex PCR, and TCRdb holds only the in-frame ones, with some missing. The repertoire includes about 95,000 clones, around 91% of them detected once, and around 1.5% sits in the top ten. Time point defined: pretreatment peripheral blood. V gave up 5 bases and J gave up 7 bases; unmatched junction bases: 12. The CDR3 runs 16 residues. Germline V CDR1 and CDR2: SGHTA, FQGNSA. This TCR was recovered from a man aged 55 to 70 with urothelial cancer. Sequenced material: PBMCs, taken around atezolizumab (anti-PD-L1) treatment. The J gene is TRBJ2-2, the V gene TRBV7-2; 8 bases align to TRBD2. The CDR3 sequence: CASSPGSGTKNGELFF. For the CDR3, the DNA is TGTGCCAGCAGCCCCGGTAGCGGGACCAAAAACGGGGAGCTGTTTTTT.